This TCR beta chain was observed in a study of T cells in Graves' hyperthyroidism and ophthalmopathy. Study findings and constraints: Stable hyperthyroidism was told apart from ophthalmopathy by a model built on 13 V-J features. Most thyroid-expanded clonotypes above 0.001 were also found in blood.

Trimming took 6 bases from V and 5 from J, leaving 11 bases between them. This CDR3 contains 12 residues. The germline CDR1 and CDR2 sequences are SGHKS and YYEKEE (reference sequence). This clonotype was seen repeatedly, ten times or more. Its antigen is currently unknown. Using RNA transcripts as the source, TCR beta CDR3 regions were amplified. The study used the HTBI primer set for a first-round RT-PCR of the TCR CDR3. MiXCR, run by TCRdb on the multiplex PCR reads, gives a single entry per CDR3 protein. The sample yields almost 350,000 distinct CDR3 sequences, 18% seen once. Criteria for exclusion of patients were uncontrolled infection, other autoimmune disease, pregnancy or lactation. Orbital computed tomography and thyroid ultrasound, together with serum TRAb and thyroxine and clinical symptoms, were used for diagnoses.

The sequence came from a middle-aged woman with Graves' ophthalmopathy. V gene TRBV5-5 combines with J gene TRBJ1-1, with D unresolved. Sequencing input: blood. The CDR3, as DNA: TGTGCCAGCACCGGGGTGGGGACTGAAGCTTTCTTT. Protein sequence: CASTGVGTEAFF. The entire variable domain, with the rest obtained from reference TRBV5-5 and TRBJ1-1, is as follows: DAGVTQSPTHLIKTRGQQVTLRCSPISGHKSVSWYQQVLGQGPQFIFQYYEKEERGRGNFPDRFSARQFPNYSSELNVNALLLGDSALYLCASTGVGTEAFFGQGTRLTVV.